The 26 T cell receptor beta chains given below trace back to one sample, sequenced in a study of T cell responses to AZD1222 COVID-19 vaccine. TCRdb's table, derived via immunoSEQ multiplex PCR, lists solely in-frame clones and lacks some. The sample has 130,000 to 150,000 clones, 90% to 95% seen once. The input for sequencing was peripheral blood, taken on day 0 of AZD1222 vaccination. Receptor source: an adult in good health.

The sample holds one count of this clone. The DNA for the CDR3 is TGTGCCACACTAGGGTGGGCGGAGGGACAGCCCCAGCATTTT. Translated: CATLGWAEGQPQHF. This rearrangement joins TRBV28 to TRBJ1-5, with D hard to call. The V end lost 10 bases, the J end lost 7 bases, and 20 bases lay between the germline ends. In germline, CDR1 is MDHEN, CDR2 SYDVKM. This CDR3 contains 14 residues.

The chain couples TRBV23-1 to TRBJ1-5; 7 bases map to TRBD1. TRBV23-1 is reported as an ORF; its role is uncertain. The CDR3 spans 15 residues. Germline trimming cut 6 bases from V and 4 bases from J; bases unmatched to any gene: 9. CDR3 nucleotides: TGCGCCAGCAGGCACGACAGGGAATGGAATCAGCCCCAGCATTTT. Encoded protein: CASRHDREWNQPQHF.

With respect to this clone: The sample contains more than one DNA sequence encoding this CDR3. The rearrangement links TRBV12-3 or TRBV12-4 to TRBJ1-2, with 7 positions matching TRBD1. V was clipped by 3 bases and J by 7 bases; unmatched bases: 5. This CDR3 is built from 13 residues. Here the CDR3 reads CASSLGQGGGYTF. DNA of the CDR3: TGTGCCAGCAGTTTGGGGCAGGGGGGTGGCTACACCTTC.

The chain recombines TRBV6-6 with TRBJ1-5; maybe TRBD1 (5 bases). Trimming left V 5 bases short and J 4 bases short, with 12 bases between. Per the germline V gene, CDR1 is MNHNY and CDR2 is SVGAGI (reference sequence). This CDR3 is 14 amino acids long. The CDR3 region has the DNA TGTGCCAGCAGTAGGGGACCGGATAATCAGCCCCAGCATTTT. Amino acid sequence: CASSRGPDNQPQHF.

The DNA for the CDR3 is TGTGCCATCAGTAGACAGGGGGTGAACACTGAAGCTTTCTTT. Protein: CAISRQGVNTEAFF. The chain employs TRBV10-3 and TRBJ1-1; 9 bases fit TRBD1. CDR1 is ENHRY, CDR2 SYGVKD, per germline. The CDR3 has 14 amino acids. J lost 0 bases, V lost 5 bases, and 1 base had no gene match.

The rearrangement uses TRBV11-2 and TRBJ2-7; the D gene is possibly TRBD1 (5 bases). Germline V lookup: CDR1 SGHAT, CDR2 FQNNGV. The CDR3 is made up of 15 amino acids. Trimming took 5 bases from V and 5 from J, leaving 19 bases between them. This CDR3 reads CASSDLTGRANEQYF. Written as DNA, the CDR3 is TGTGCCAGCAGCGACCTCACTGGCAGGGCCAACGAGCAGTACTTC.

This clone has a single count. V is TRBV19 and J is TRBJ1-3; 7 nucleotides agree with TRBD1. Trimming cost V 3 bases and J 4 bases; bases outside gene matches: 21. The CDR3 is 20 amino acids. Germline V lookup: CDR1 LNHDA, CDR2 SQIVND (reference sequence). CDR3 sequence reads: CASSITRGDYRGSHGNTIYF. The CDR3 DNA follows: TGTGCCAGTAGTATTACCCGCGGGGATTACAGGGGTAGCCACGGAAACACCATATATTTT.

The table lists this clone with a few counts. This sequence joins TRBV7-2 and TRBJ1-1; TRBD1 might be the D (6 bases). This CDR3 region has 14 residues. The V gene's germline CDR1 is SGHTA and CDR2 FQGNSA. V lost 5 bases to trimming and J lost 1 base, with 11 bases between them. The CDR3 sequence: CASSVQGWNTEAFF. Written as DNA, the CDR3 is TGTGCCAGCAGCGTACAGGGCTGGAACACTGAAGCTTTCTTT.

This chain uses TRBV4-1 with TRBJ2-7, with D hard to call. The CDR3 is 15 residues long. Germline loops: CDR1 MGHRA, CDR2 YSYEKL. V dropped 1 base and J dropped 0 bases, with 10 bases sitting between them. CDR3 nucleotide sequence: TGCGCCAGCAGCCAAGCCCACAGCAGCTCCTACGAGCAGTACTTC. The encoded protein is CASSQAHSSSYEQYF.

The gene calls are TRBV4-3 and TRBJ2-7; possible D gene TRBD1, 5 bases. The V gene's germline CDR1 is LGHNA and CDR2 YSLEER. Trimming shortened V by 4 bases and J by 4 bases, and 14 bases separated the two germline ends. This CDR3 has 14 residues. The CDR3 reads CASSPEVQGYEQYF. CDR3 DNA: TGCGCCAGCAGCCCCGAGGTGCAGGGTTACGAGCAGTACTTC.

The table lists this clone with a count of one. The J gene is TRBJ2-7, the V gene TRBV3-1 (or the pseudogene TRBV3-2); D might be TRBD2 (6 bases). Germline V lookup: CDR1 LGHDT, CDR2 YNNKEL (reference sequence). Trimming took off 4 bases at V and 1 base at J, with 14 bases between the two ends. The CDR3 has 15 amino acids. CDR3 in amino acids: CASSPCSGGSYEQYF. The CDR3 region has the DNA TGTGCCAGCAGCCCCTGCAGTGGAGGGTCCTACGAGCAGTACTTC.

The CDR3 here is CSVGRMNTEAFF. The CDR3 DNA reads TGCAGCGTTGGGCGGATGAACACTGAAGCTTTCTTT. The V gene is TRBV29-1, the J gene TRBJ1-1, with D hard to call. The CDR3 extends over 12 amino acids. V was shortened by 4 bases and J by 0 bases, with 6 bases between the two germline ends. CDR1 is SQVTM and CDR2 is ANQGSEA in the germline V gene.

Concerning this clone: Germline is not matched at one junction end, which may reflect a read error. The V call is TRBV7-3, the J call TRBJ2-3, with 14 positions matching TRBD2. CDR1 is SGHTA, CDR2 FQGTGA, per germline. The CDR3 spans 15 residues. As DNA, the CDR3 is TGTGCCAGCAGCGTAACCGGGACTAGCGGGGGTACGCAGTATTTT. It encodes CASSVTGTSGGTQYF.

V gene TRBV28 combines with J gene TRBJ1-5; D call uncertain. Germline-derived CDR1 and CDR2 are MDHEN and SYDVKM. The germline V and J ends were trimmed by 5 bases and 0 bases, with 20 bases remaining between them. The CDR3 covers 18 residues. The CDR3 sequence is CASSLAPSRSYSNQPQHF. CDR3 bases: TGTGCCAGCAGTCTTGCCCCAAGTCGTTCATATAGCAATCAGCCCCAGCATTTT.

The chain employs TRBV4-3 and TRBJ2-1; D tentatively fits TRBD1 or TRBD2 (5 bases each). V dropped 0 bases and J dropped 8 bases, with 17 bases sitting between them. Per germline, CDR1 LGHNA and CDR2 YSLEER. The length of the CDR3 is 16 residues. The chain's CDR3 is CASSQEGDVAWDEQFF. The CDR3 region has the DNA TGCGCCAGCAGCCAAGAAGGGGACGTAGCTTGGGATGAGCAGTTCTTC.

The chain recombines TRBV18 with TRBJ1-4, with D possibly being TRBD1 (6 bases). V lost 5 bases and J lost 6, with 16 bases in between. Germline V gene sequence: CDR1 KGHSH, CDR2 LQKENI. The CDR3 is 15 amino acids. CDR3: CASSEFGGDDEKLFF. The DNA for the CDR3 is TGTGCCAGCTCAGAATTCGGGGGCGACGATGAAAAACTGTTTTTT.

This sequence joins TRBV28 and TRBJ2-7; the D gene is possibly TRBD1 (7 bases). The ends were cut back, 5 bases at V and 6 bases at J, with 38 bases in the middle. The length of the CDR3 is 21 residues. Germline CDR1 MDHEN, CDR2 SYDVKM. The CDR3: CASSKTSGGLFPYPTLCEQYF. For the CDR3, the DNA is TGTGCCAGCAGTAAAACATCAGGGGGGCTTTTCCCCTACCCCACCTTATGCGAGCAGTACTTC.

The chain employs TRBV7-2 and TRBJ2-4; 12 bases are shared with TRBD2. This CDR3 has 19 residues. Looked up from germline, CDR1 is SGHTA and CDR2 is FQGNSA. V lost 2 bases to trimming and J lost 0 bases; unmatched junction nucleotides: 8. CDR3: CASSLIPLAGGRAKNIQYF. DNA of the CDR3: TGTGCCAGCAGCTTAATCCCACTAGCGGGGGGCCGAGCCAAAAACATTCAGTACTTC.

J is TRBJ2-5 and V is TRBV19; 9 bases map to TRBD2. Germline lookup yields CDR1 LNHDA and CDR2 SQIVND (reference sequence). The CDR3 is 16 amino acids. V was clipped by 0 bases and J by 3 bases; unmatched bases: 5. The CDR3 nucleotides are TGTGCCAGTAGTATAGATCTCCTAGCGGGGAAAGAGACCCAGTACTTC. As protein: CASSIDLLAGKETQYF.

The chain couples TRBV7-9 to TRBJ1-1; 8 nucleotides agree with TRBD1. The CDR3 length is 17 residues. The V and J ends lost 1 base and 4 bases, in that order; junction bases with no gene match: 11. Germline loops: CDR1 SEHNR, CDR2 FQNEAQ (reference sequence). CDR3 bases: TGTGCCAGCAGCTTAGAAGGCAGGGGGCTGAGGATCACTGAAGCTTTCTTT. Its translation is CASSLEGRGLRITEAFF.

The chain recombines TRBV29-1 with TRBJ2-3, with a possible D match to TRBD2 (6 bases). V was pared by 6 bases and J by 2 bases, with 12 bases between. Germline V gene data show CDR1 as SQVTM and CDR2 as ANQGSEA. The CDR3 runs 13 residues. The CDR3, as DNA: TGCAGCGTGCGGGACGCCACCACAGATACGCAGTATTTT. It translates to CSVRDATTDTQYF.

This chain links TRBV5-1 with TRBJ2-3, with D possibly matching TRBD2 (5 bases). Germline lookup yields CDR1 SGHRS and CDR2 YFSETQ. The length of the CDR3 is 16 residues. V lost 0 bases and J lost 0, with 11 bases in between. As DNA, the CDR3 is TGCGCCAGCAGCTTGGCCGAGGGATATAGCACAGATACGCAGTATTTT. Translated, it gives CASSLAEGYSTDTQYF.

The chain carries TRBV12-2 and TRBJ2-7. TRBV12-2 represents a pseudogene. The CDR3 contains 10 residues. The CDR3: CVTRAYEQYF. The DNA for the CDR3 is TGTGTGACGCGCGCCTACGAGCAGTACTTC.

V and J are TRBV5-6 and TRBJ2-1; D might be TRBD2 (6 bases). Germline values: CDR1 SGHDT, CDR2 YYEEEE. The CDR3 totals 15 residues. Trimming removed 3 bases at V and 6 bases at J, with 16 bases between. CDR3 protein: CASSSRGTDLNEQFF. The DNA of the CDR3 is TGTGCCAGCAGCTCTCGGGGGACGGACCTCAATGAGCAGTTCTTC.

As regards this clone: The same CDR3 is also encoded by other DNA sequences in this sample. This rearrangement joins TRBV7-2 to TRBJ1-5; D remains ambiguous. This CDR3 contains 14 residues. Trimming left V 1 base short and J 1 base short, with 5 bases between. Germline values: CDR1 SGHTA, CDR2 FQGNSA. The CDR3 DNA follows: TGTGCCAGCAGCTTAGGGAGAAGCAATCAGCCCCAGCATTTT. It is translated as CASSLGRSNQPQHF.

The rearrangement joins TRBV18 to TRBJ2-1, with 8 bases fitting TRBD1. After removal of 6 bases from V and 1 base from J, the junction contained 5 bases not matched to a gene. CDR3 length: 15 amino acids. Germline V CDR1 and CDR2: KGHSH, LQKENI. The CDR3 region is CASSLTGGSYNEQFF. As DNA, the CDR3 is TGTGCCAGCTCTCTCACAGGGGGGTCCTACAATGAGCAGTTCTTC.